These 18 T cell receptor beta chains share one sample of origin, sequenced in a study of beta chain features in type 1 diabetes. Findings and caveats of the study: Shorter TCRB CDR3s, moderately but significantly so, marked every one of the four CD4+ subsets in Type 1 diabetes patients.

Their recognized antigens are unknown. The authors reverse transcribed all of the isolated RNA, so sequencing captured expressed TCRB transcripts. Only in-frame clones appear in the TCRdb table, and some are missing; sequencing was by immunoSEQ multiplex PCR. The sample holds 600,000 or so clones, around an eighth seen once. The sample consisted of naive CD4+ T cells from blood. Source of these receptors: a man aged 18-30 years with type 1 diabetes.

This clone was counted between two and nine times. The junction does not match germline at one end; this may be a read error. The rearrangement uses TRBV7-2 and TRBJ1-3; D call uncertain. This CDR3 contains 14 residues. Germline lookup yields CDR1 SGHTA and CDR2 FQGNSA. The CDR3, as DNA: TGTGCCAGCATCTTACAGAGCTCTGGAAACACCATATATTTT. It codes for CASILQSSGNTIYF.

There are a few counts of this clone. V usage is TRBV4-3 and J usage is TRBJ1-2; D is unresolved. V shed 3 bases and J shed 1 base, with 12 bases lying between them. This CDR3 is 15 amino acids long. Germline CDR1 and CDR2: LGHNA and YSLEER. CDR3 sequence reads: CASSQGWSLNYGYTF. In nucleotides, the CDR3 is TGCGCCAGCAGCCAGGGCTGGAGCCTTAACTATGGCTACACCTTC.

This chain uses TRBV9 with TRBJ2-2; no clear D. This CDR3 region has 14 residues. From germline, CDR1 is SGDLS and CDR2 YYNGEE. With 4 bases removed from V and 8 bases from J, the gap between germline ends came to 15 bases. The CDR3 region has the DNA TGTGCCAGCAGCTCCTACCATAGAGAGGGGGAGCTGTTTTTT. Residues: CASSSYHREGELFF.

A few counts support this clone. V usage is TRBV5-1 and J usage is TRBJ2-7, with 8 bases that match TRBD2. The CDR3 length is 15 residues. The germline gives CDR1 SGHRS, CDR2 YFSETQ. With 2 bases clipped from V and 3 bases from J, the junction kept 7 bases outside the gene matches. Written as DNA, the CDR3 is TGCGCCAGCAGCTTATTGGCGGGGGGAAACTACGAGCAGTACTTC. This sequence encodes CASSLLAGGNYEQYF. The complete variable domain, with remaining parts taken from reference TRBV5-1 and TRBJ2-7, reads KAGVTQTPRYLIKTRGQQVTLSCSPISGHRSVSWYQQTPGQGLQFLFEYFSETQRNKGNFPGRFSGRQFSNSRSEMNVSTLELGDSALYLCASSLLAGGNYEQYFGPGTRLTVT.

This clone has only a few counts. This rearrangement joins TRBV7-9 to TRBJ2-1, with D perhaps matching TRBD2 (5 bases). Trimming cost V 2 bases and J 4 bases, with 18 bases left between them. This CDR3 is 17 amino acids long. Germline assignment: CDR1 SEHNR and CDR2 FQNEAQ (reference sequence). The CDR3 sequence: CASSLSGGRGGYNEQFF. CDR3 bases: TGTGCCAGCAGCTTAAGTGGTGGGAGAGGCGGGTACAATGAGCAGTTCTTC.

The V call is TRBV13, the J call TRBJ2-3, with 8 bases lining up with TRBD2. The CDR3 is 15 residues long. The junction had 7 bases not matched to a gene; V was cut back by 5 bases and J by 3 bases. Germline CDR1 PRHDT, CDR2 FYEKMQ (reference sequence). CDR3 sequence reads: CASSVSRGGTDTQYF. The DNA of the CDR3 is TGTGCCAGCAGCGTCTCTCGGGGGGGTACAGATACGCAGTATTTT.

This clone has just a few counts. The J gene is TRBJ2-2, the V gene TRBV5-6; D could derive from TRBD1 or TRBD2 (5 bases each). Trimming cost V 4 bases and J 2 bases, with 12 bases left between them. The CDR3 runs to 15 residues. Germline V lookup: CDR1 SGHDT, CDR2 YYEEEE. As DNA, the CDR3 is TGTGCCAGCAGCCCCGAGGGGCTTAACACCGGGGAGCTGTTTTTT. Translation: CASSPEGLNTGELFF.

This clone occurred a few times. The chain joins TRBV5-4 to TRBJ2-1, with 11 bases matching TRBD2. Trimming took 3 bases from V and 8 from J; bases not matched to a gene: 4. From germline, CDR1 is SGHNT and CDR2 YYREEE (reference sequence). CDR3 length: 14 amino acids. CDR3 sequence (DNA): TGTGCCAGCAGCTCGACTAGCGGGGATTATGAGCAGTTCTTC. Amino acids: CASSSTSGDYEQFF.

V is TRBV28 and J is TRBJ2-5; D may be TRBD1 or TRBD2 (6 bases each). Germline-derived CDR1 and CDR2 are MDHEN and SYDVKM. Deletions cut 8 bases from V and 5 bases from J, with 18 bases between. This CDR3 has 14 amino acids. CDR3 amino acids: CASGDSRGWETQYF. CDR3 bases: TGTGCCAGCGGGGACTCCAGGGGCTGGGAGACCCAGTACTTC.

In this sample, this clone turned up a few times. The rearrangement joins TRBV7-9 to TRBJ2-1, with a possible D match to TRBD1 (5 bases). CDR1 is SEHNR and CDR2 is FQNEAQ in the germline V gene (reference sequence). The germline V and J ends were trimmed by 6 bases and 2 bases, with 14 bases remaining between them. The CDR3 extends over 15 amino acids. The CDR3 loop reads CASSSHDRTYNEQFF. The CDR3 nucleotides are TGTGCCAGCAGTTCACACGACAGAACCTACAATGAGCAGTTCTTC.

The chain recombines TRBV9 with TRBJ2-3; D possibly matches TRBD1 or TRBD2 (6 bases each). The CDR3 is made up of 14 amino acids. Germline V gene sequence: CDR1 SGDLS, CDR2 YYNGEE. V was pared by 4 bases and J by 7 bases, with 16 bases between. The CDR3 protein is CASSTKTGANTQYF. The CDR3 DNA follows: TGTGCCAGCAGCACCAAGACGGGGGCAAATACGCAGTATTTT.

This clone has just a few counts. The chain recombines TRBV7-9 with TRBJ2-1; tentatively, D is TRBD1 (6 bases). The CDR3 sequence is 15 residues long. Germline V gives CDR1 SEHNR, CDR2 FQNEAQ (reference sequence). Trimming took 1 base from V and 7 from J, leaving 14 bases between them. CDR3 in amino acids: CASSLVQGSRNEQFF. CDR3 coding DNA: TGTGCCAGCAGCTTAGTGCAGGGGAGTAGAAATGAGCAGTTCTTC. The full variable domain, its missing parts supplied by reference TRBV7-9 and TRBJ2-1, is DTGVSQNPRHKITKRGQNVTFRCDPISEHNRLYWYRQTLGQGPEFLTYFQNEAQLEKSRLLSDRFSAERPKGSFSTLEIQRTEQGDSAMYLCASSLVQGSRNEQFFGPGTRLTVL.

There are a few counts of this clone. This chain uses TRBV18 with TRBJ2-1; TRBD2 matches 7 bases. The CDR3 has 15 amino acids. CDR1 is KGHSH, CDR2 LQKENI, per germline. V shed 0 bases and J 8 bases; nucleotides not matched to a gene: 7. The DNA for the CDR3 is TGTGCCAGCTCACCACCGAGCGGGATGATGCATGAGCAGTTCTTC. This encodes CASSPPSGMMHEQFF.

This clone was detected only a few times. The chain combines TRBV19 with TRBJ1-1; D unresolved. Germline CDR1 and CDR2: LNHDA and SQIVND (reference sequence). Trimming stripped 9 bases from V and 1 base from J, with 15 bases between. The CDR3 has 14 residues. CDR3 loop: CASNSPGGNTEAFF. DNA of the CDR3: TGTGCCAGCAACTCTCCGGGCGGGAACACTGAAGCTTTCTTT. Full variable domain (missing parts from reference TRBV19 and TRBJ1-1): DGGITQSPKYLFRKEGQNVTLSCEQNLNHDAMYWYRQDPGQGLRLIYYSQIVNDFQKGDIAEGYSVSREKKESFPLTVTSAQKNPTAFYLCASNSPGGNTEAFFGQGTRLTVV.

The J gene is TRBJ2-7, the V gene TRBV5-4; tentatively, D is TRBD1 or TRBD2 (6 bases each). CDR1 SGHNT and CDR2 YYREEE come from the germline V gene (reference sequence). The CDR3 runs 14 residues. The V and J ends lost 1 base and 5 bases respectively, with 13 bases between them. CDR3 residues: CASSLIQGRNEQYF. The CDR3 DNA follows: TGTGCCAGCAGCTTGATTCAGGGGAGGAACGAGCAGTACTTC.

The V and J genes are TRBV18 and TRBJ2-5, with 9 bases lining up with TRBD1. Losses at the gene ends were 5 bases for V and 5 bases for J; bases not matched to a gene: 9. This CDR3 has 15 amino acids. CDR1 and CDR2 from the germline V gene are KGHSH and LQKENI. The CDR3 coding sequence is TGTGCCAGCTCAGCCCAACAGGGGGCTATGGAGACCCAGTACTTC. Protein product: CASSAQQGAMETQYF. Using reference TRBV18 and TRBJ2-5 for the parts outside the CDR3, the full variable domain is NAGVMQNPRHLVRRRGQEARLRCSPMKGHSHVYWYRQLPEEGLKFMVYLQKENIIDESGMPKERFSAEFPKEGPSILRIQQVVRGDSAAYFCASSAQQGAMETQYFGPGTRLLVL.

V usage is TRBV28 and J usage is TRBJ1-5; D not resolved. V lost 8 bases, J lost 7 bases, and 18 bases lay in between. The CDR3 runs 14 residues. Germline-derived CDR1 and CDR2 are MDHEN and SYDVKM. CDR3 in DNA: TGTGCCAGCTGTACGTCGGGAGCGTTCCAGCCCCAGCATTTT. Its translation is CASCTSGAFQPQHF.

The chain is built from TRBV30 and TRBJ2-7; 10 nucleotides match TRBD1. With 4 bases clipped from V and 3 bases from J, the junction kept 6 bases outside the gene matches. The CDR3 runs 14 residues. Germline-derived CDR1 and CDR2 are GTSNPN and SVGIG (reference sequence). This chain's CDR3 is CAWTTDRGLYEQYF. Here the CDR3 DNA reads TGTGCCTGGACCACCGACAGGGGGCTCTACGAGCAGTACTTC.